This T cell receptor (beta chain) was sequenced for a study of cytomegalovirus exposure and HLA in healthy donors. About this clone itself: Its antigen is not known.

The PCR employed 60 Vbeta primers together with 13 Jbeta primers. Sequencing was performed with immunoSEQ multiplex PCR; in TCRdb, only in-frame clones are kept and a portion is missing. This sample has around 120,000 clones, with about 79% found just once. Study conclusions and caveats: Cytomegalovirus status was reportedly diagnosed by the classifier with high specificity and sensitivity. Among TCR beta chains, those listed as cytomegalovirus-associated numbered fewer than 200.

The sequence was collected from a man aged 18 to 35 in good health and CMV-seronegative. Sequencing input: PBMCs.

CDR3 DNA sequence: TGTGCCAGGGGACTAGCGGTGAGCACAGATACGCAGTATTTT. Its protein is CARGLAVSTDTQYF. The V and J genes are TRBV2 and TRBJ2-3, with TRBD2 matching 11 bases. Germline lookup yields CDR1 SNHLY and CDR2 FYNNEI. The CDR3 is 14 amino acids. The trim removed 9 bases at V and 0 bases at J, leaving 2 bases unmatched.